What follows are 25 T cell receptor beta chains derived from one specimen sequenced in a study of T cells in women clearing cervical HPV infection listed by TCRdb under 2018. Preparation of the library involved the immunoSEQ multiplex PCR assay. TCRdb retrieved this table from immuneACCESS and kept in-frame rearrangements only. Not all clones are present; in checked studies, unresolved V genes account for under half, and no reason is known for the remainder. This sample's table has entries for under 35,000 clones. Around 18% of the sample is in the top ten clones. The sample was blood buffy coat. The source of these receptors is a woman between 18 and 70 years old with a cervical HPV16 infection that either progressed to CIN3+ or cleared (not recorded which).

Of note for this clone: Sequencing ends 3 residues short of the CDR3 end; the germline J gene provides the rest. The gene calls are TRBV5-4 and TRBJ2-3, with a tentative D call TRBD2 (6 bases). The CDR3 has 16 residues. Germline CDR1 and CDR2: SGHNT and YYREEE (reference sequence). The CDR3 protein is CASSLQGGAYQETQYF. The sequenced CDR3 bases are TGTGCCAGCAGCTTGCAAGGCGGGGCGTACCAAGAGACG.

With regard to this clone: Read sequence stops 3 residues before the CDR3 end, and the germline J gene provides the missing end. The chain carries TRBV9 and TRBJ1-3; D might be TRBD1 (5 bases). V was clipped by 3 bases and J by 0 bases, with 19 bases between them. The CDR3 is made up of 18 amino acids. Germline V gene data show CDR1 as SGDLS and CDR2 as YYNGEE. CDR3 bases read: TGTGCCAGCAGCGCGGCCCAGGGTACATATTACTCTGGAAACACC. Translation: CASSAAQGTYYSGNT. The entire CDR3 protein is CASSAAQGTYYSGNTIYF.

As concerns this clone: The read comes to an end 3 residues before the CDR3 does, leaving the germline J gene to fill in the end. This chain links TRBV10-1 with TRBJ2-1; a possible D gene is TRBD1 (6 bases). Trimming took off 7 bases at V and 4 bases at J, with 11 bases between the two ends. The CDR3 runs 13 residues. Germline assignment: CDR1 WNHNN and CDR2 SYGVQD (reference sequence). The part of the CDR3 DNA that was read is TGCGCCAGCAATAGACAGGAATACAATGAG. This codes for CASNRQEYNE. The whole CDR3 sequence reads CASNRQEYNEQFF.

CDR3 protein: CASSKSRGVGQPQYF. The sequenced CDR3 bases are TGTGCCAGTAGTAAAAGCAGGGGAGTGGGTCAGCCG. This sequence joins TRBV19 and TRBJ2-3; TRBD1 might be the D (6 bases). The read halts 3 residues ahead of the CDR3 end, with the missing end drawn from the germline J gene. The CDR3 contains 15 residues. The V gene's germline CDR1 is LNHDA and CDR2 SQIVND (reference sequence).

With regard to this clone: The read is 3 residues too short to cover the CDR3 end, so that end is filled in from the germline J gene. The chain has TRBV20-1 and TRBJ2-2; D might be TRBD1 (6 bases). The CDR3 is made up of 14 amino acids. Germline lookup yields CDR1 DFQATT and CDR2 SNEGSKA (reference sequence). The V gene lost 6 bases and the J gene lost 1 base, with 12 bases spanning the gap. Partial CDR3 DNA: TGCAGTGCACAGGACAGCCGGAACACCGGGGAG. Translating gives CSAQDSRNTGE. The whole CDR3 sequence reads CSAQDSRNTGELFF.

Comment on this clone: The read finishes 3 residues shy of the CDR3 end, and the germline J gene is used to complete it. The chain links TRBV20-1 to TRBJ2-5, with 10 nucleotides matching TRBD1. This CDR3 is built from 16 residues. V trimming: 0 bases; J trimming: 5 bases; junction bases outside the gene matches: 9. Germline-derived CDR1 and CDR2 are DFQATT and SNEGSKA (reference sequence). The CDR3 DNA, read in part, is TGCAGTGCTAGAGACCTCCGGGACAGGGGTTTGGAGACC. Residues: CSARDLRDRGLET. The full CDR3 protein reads CSARDLRDRGLETQYF.

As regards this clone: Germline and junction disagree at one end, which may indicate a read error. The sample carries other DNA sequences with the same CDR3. The covered CDR3 bases are TGTGCTAGCAAAACGGGACAGGTTGACATT. This gives the protein CASKTGQVDI. The CDR3 as a whole reads CASKTGQVDIQYF. The chain carries TRBV2 and TRBJ2-4, with 8 bases lining up with TRBD1. The read is 3 residues too short to cover the CDR3 end, so that end is filled in from the germline J gene. Per germline, CDR1 SNHLY and CDR2 FYNNEI. The CDR3 sequence is 13 residues long.

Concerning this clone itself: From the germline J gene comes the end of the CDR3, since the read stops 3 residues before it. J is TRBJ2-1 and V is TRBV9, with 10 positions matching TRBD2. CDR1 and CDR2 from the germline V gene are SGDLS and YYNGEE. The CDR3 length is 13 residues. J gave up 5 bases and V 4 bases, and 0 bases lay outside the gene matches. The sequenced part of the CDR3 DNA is TGTGCCAGCAGCCTAGCGGGGGACAATGAG. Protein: CASSLAGDNE. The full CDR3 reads CASSLAGDNEQFF.

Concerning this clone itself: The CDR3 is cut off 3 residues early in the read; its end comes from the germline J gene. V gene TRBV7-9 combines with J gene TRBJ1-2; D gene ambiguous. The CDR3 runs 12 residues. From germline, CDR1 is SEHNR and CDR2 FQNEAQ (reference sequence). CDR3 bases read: TGTGCCAGCAGCTTAGATTCCATAGCC. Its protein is CASSLDSIA. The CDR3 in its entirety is CASSLDSIAYTF.

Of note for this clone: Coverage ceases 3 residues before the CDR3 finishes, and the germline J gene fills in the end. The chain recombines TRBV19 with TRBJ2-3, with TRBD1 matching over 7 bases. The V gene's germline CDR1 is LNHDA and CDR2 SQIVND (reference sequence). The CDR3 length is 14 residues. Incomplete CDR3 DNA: TGTGCCAGTAGTGTCACAGGGGCGGTTCAGCCG. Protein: CASSVTGAVQP. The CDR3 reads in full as CASSVTGAVQPQYF.

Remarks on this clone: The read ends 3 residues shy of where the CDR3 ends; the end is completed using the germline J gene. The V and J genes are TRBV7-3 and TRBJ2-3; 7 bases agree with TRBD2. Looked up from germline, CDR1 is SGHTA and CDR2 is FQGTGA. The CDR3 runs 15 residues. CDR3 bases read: TGTGCCAGCAGCTTATTCGGGTCGGCGGGAGAGACG. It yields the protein CASSLFGSAGET. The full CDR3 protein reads CASSLFGSAGETQYF.

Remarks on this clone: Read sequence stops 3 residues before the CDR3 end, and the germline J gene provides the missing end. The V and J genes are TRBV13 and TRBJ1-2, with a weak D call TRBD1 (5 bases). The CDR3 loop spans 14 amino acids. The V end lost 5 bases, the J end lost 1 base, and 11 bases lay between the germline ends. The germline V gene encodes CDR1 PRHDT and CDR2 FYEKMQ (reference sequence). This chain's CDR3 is CASSPRQINYGYTF. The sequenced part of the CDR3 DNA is TGTGCCAGCAGCCCGCGACAGATTAACTATGGC.

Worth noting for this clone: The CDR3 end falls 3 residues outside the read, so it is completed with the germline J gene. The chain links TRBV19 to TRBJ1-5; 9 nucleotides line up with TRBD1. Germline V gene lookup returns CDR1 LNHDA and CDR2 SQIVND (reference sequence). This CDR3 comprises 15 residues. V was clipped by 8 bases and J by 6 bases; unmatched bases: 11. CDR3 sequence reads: CASLPTGGLIQPQHF. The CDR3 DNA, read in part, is TGTGCCAGTCTCCCCACAGGGGGCTTGATTCAGCCC. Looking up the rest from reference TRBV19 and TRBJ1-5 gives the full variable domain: DGGITQSPKYLFRKEGQNVTLSCEQNLNHDAMYWYRQDPGQGLRLIYYSQIVNDFQKGDIAEGYSVSREKKESFPLTVTSAQKNPTAFYLCASLPTGGLIQPQHFGDGTRLSIL.

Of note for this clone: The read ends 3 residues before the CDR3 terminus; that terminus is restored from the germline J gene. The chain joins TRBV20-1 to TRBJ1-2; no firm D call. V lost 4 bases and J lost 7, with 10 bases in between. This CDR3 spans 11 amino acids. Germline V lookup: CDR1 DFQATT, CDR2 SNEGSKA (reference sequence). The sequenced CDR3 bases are TGCAGTGCTACTAGAATCTTTGGC. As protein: CSATRIFG. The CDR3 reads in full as CSATRIFGYTF.

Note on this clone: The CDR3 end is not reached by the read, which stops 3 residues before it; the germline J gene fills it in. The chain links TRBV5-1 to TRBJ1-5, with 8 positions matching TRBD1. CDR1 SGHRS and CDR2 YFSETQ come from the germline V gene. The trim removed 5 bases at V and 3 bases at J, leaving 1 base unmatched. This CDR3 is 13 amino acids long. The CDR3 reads CASRTGVNQPQHF. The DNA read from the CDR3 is TGCGCCAGCAGGACAGGGGTCAATCAGCCC.

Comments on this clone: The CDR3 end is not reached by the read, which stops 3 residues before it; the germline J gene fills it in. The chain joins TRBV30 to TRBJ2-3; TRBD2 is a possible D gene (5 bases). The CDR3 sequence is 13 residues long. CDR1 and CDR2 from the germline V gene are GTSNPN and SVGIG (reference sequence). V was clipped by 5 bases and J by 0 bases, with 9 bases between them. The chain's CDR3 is CAWALGSTDTQYF. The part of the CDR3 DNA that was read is TGTGCCTGGGCACTAGGAAGCACAGATACG.

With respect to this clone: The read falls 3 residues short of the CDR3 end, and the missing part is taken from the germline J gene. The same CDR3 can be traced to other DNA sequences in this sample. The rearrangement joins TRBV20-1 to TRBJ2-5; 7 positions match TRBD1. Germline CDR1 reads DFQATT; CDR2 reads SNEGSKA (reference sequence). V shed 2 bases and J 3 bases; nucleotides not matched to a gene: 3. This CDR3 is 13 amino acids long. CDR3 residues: CSARRDREETQYF. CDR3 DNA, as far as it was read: TGCAGTGCTAGACGTGACAGGGAAGAGACC.

CDR3 region: CASSFGGTGGETQYF. The covered CDR3 bases are TGCGCCAGCAGCTTTGGCGGGACAGGAGGGGAGACC. This chain connects TRBV5-1 to TRBJ2-5, with 8 bases that match TRBD1. Sequencing ends 3 residues short of the CDR3 end; the germline J gene provides the rest. CDR3 length: 15 amino acids. J gave up 5 bases and V 2 bases, and 8 bases lay outside the gene matches. The V gene's germline CDR1 is SGHRS and CDR2 YFSETQ.

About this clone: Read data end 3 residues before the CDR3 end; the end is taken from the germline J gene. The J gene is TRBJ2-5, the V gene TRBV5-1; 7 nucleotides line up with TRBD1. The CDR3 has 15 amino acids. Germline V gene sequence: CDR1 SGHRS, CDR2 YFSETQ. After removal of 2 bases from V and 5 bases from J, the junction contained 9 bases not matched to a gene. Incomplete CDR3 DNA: TGCGCCAGCAGCTTTCGACCCACAGGGGATGAGACC. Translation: CASSFRPTGDET. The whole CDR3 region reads CASSFRPTGDETQYF.

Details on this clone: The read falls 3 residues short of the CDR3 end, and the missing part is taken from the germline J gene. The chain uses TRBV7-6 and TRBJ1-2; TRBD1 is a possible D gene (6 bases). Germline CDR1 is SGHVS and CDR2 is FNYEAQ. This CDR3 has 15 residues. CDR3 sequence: CASSLAGRGAYDYTF. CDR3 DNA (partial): TGTGCCAGCAGCTTAGCCGGACGGGGGGCGTACGAC. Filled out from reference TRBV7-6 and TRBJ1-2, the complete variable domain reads GAGVSQSPRYKVTKRGQDVALRCDPISGHVSLYWYRQALGQGPEFLTYFNYEAQQDKSGLPNDRFSAERPEGSISTLTIQRTEQRDSAMYRCASSLAGRGAYDYTFGSGTRLTVV.

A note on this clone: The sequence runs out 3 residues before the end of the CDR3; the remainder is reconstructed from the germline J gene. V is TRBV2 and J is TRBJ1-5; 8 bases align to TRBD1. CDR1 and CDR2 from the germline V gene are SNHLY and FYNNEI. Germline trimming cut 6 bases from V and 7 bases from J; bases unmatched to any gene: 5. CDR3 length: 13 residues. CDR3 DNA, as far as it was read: TGTGCCAGCAGGCAGGGGGACAGGCAGCCC. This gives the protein CASRQGDRQP. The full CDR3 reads CASRQGDRQPQHF.

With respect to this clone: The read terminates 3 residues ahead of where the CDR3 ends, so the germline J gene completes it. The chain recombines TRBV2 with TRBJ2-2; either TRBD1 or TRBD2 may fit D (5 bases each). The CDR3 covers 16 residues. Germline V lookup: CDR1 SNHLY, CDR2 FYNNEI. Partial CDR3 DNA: TGTGCCAGCAGTAAAGAGGGCATCCCTGGGGCCAACGTG. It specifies CASSKEGIPGANV. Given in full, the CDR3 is CASSKEGIPGANVLFF.

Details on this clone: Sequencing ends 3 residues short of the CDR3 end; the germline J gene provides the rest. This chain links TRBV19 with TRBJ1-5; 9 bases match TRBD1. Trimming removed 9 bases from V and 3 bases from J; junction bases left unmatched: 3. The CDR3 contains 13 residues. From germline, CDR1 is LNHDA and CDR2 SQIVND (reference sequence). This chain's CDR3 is CASTGGFNQPQHF. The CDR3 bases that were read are TGTGCCAGCACAGGGGGCTTCAATCAGCCC.

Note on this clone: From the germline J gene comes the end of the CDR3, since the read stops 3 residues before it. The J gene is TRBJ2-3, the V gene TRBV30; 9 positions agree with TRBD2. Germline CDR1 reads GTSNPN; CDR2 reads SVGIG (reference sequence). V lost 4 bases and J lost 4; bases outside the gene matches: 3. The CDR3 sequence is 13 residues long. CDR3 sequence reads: CAWNGTSPDTQYF. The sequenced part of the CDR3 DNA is TGTGCCTGGAACGGGACTAGCCCAGATACG.

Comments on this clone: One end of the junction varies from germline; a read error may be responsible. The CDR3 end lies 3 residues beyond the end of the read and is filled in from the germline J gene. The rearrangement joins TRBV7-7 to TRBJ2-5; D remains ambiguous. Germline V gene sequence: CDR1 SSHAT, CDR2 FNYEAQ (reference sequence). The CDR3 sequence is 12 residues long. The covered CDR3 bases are TGTGCTAGCAGCGCTACGGGAGAGACC. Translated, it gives CASSATGET. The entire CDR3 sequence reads CASSATGETQYF.